Following are 21 T cell receptor beta chains from one sample sequenced in a study of cytotoxic CD8 clonotypes in ibrutinib-treated CLL (dated by TCRdb to about 2021). The sample's time point, from its label and the paper: around 25 months on ibrutinib. Receptor libraries were prepared by the immunoSEQ multiplex PCR assay. The table comes from immuneACCESS by way of TCRdb, which keeps in-frame sequences with V and J called. Part of the clones is missing from these tables; in studies checked, under half for an unresolved V gene and the rest for unknown reasons. The sample table records hundreds of thousands of clones; around 70% of these occur just once. In total, the top ten clones hold 15% of the sample. The specimen comprised PBMCs, sampled after 24 months of ibrutinib treatment. The origin of the receptors is a human donor with chronic lymphocytic leukemia.

DNA of the CDR3: TGTGCCACCAGCAGGGGGGTTGAGGGTGATTCACCCCTCCACTTT. Translation: CATSRGVEGDSPLHF. The chain is built from TRBV15 and TRBJ1-6; perhaps TRBD1 as D (5 bases). The CDR3 runs 15 residues. Germline loops: CDR1 LNHNV, CDR2 YYDKDF (reference sequence). V was cut by 3 bases and J by 8 bases, with 14 bases left in between.

This clone appeared a few times. The J gene is TRBJ2-1, the V gene TRBV7-2; 7 positions agree with TRBD1. Germline CDR1 SGHTA, CDR2 FQGNSA. The CDR3 runs to 15 residues. V trimming: 5 bases; J trimming: 3 bases; junction bases outside the gene matches: 7. The CDR3 reads CASSPRTGRYNEQFF. CDR3 nucleotide sequence: TGTGCCAGCAGCCCGCGGACAGGACGCTACAATGAGCAGTTCTTC.

The V and J genes are TRBV6-6 and TRBJ2-3; possible D gene TRBD1, 7 bases. V was cut by 7 bases and J by 5 bases, with 16 bases left in between. The CDR3 sequence is 14 residues long. CDR1 is MNHNY, CDR2 SVGAGI, per germline (reference sequence). DNA for the CDR3: TGTGCCAGCACTCGAGACAGGGAGGTAGATACGCAGTATTTT. This gives the protein CASTRDREVDTQYF.

The rearrangement joins TRBV9 to TRBJ2-1; TRBD1 aligns across 9 bases. Germline V gene data show CDR1 as SGDLS and CDR2 as YYNGEE. The CDR3 is 11 residues long. V shed 5 bases and J 15 bases; nucleotides not matched to a gene: 6. CDR3 bases: TGTGCCAGCAGTCCGGGACAGGGTATGTTCTTC. It yields the protein CASSPGQGMFF.

The chain carries TRBV11-3 and TRBJ2-5; TRBD2 matches at 8 bases. The germline CDR1 and CDR2 sequences are SGHNT and YENEEA. This CDR3 contains 14 residues. After removal of 5 bases from V and 4 bases from J, the junction contained 6 bases not matched to a gene. Here the CDR3 reads CASSRAGGLETQYF. The CDR3, as DNA: TGTGCCAGCAGCCGGGCGGGGGGTCTAGAGACCCAGTACTTC.

The CDR3 region is CASSWTTGNTEAFF. The DNA of the CDR3 is TGTGCCAGCAGCTGGACGACAGGGAACACTGAAGCTTTCTTT. This chain connects TRBV5-4 to TRBJ1-1; TRBD1 might be the D (6 bases). V dropped 3 bases and J dropped 1 base, with 10 bases sitting between them. From germline, CDR1 is SGHNT and CDR2 YYREEE (reference sequence). This CDR3 comprises 14 residues.

This clone was detected only a few times. The chain is built from TRBV11-2 and TRBJ2-1, with D maybe TRBD2 (6 bases). The length of the CDR3 is 17 residues. V dropped 2 bases and J dropped 3 bases, with 17 bases sitting between them. Germline V gene lookup returns CDR1 SGHAT and CDR2 FQNNGV. CDR3 residues: CASSLPQWGEFYNEQFF. The CDR3, as DNA: TGTGCCAGCAGCTTACCCCAGTGGGGGGAATTCTACAATGAGCAGTTCTTC.

A few counts support this clone. J is TRBJ2-7 and V is TRBV6-5; D is ambiguous. The germline gives CDR1 MNHEY, CDR2 SVGAGI. V lost 0 bases and J lost 6, with 12 bases in between. The CDR3 runs 14 residues. This chain's CDR3 is CASSYSFSAAEQYF. CDR3 sequence (DNA): TGTGCCAGCAGTTACTCGTTCTCGGCCGCCGAGCAGTACTTC.

V and J are TRBV30 and TRBJ2-7; D gene unclear. With 1 base removed from V and 3 bases from J, the gap between germline ends came to 7 bases. Germline CDR1 is GTSNPN and CDR2 is SVGIG (reference sequence). This CDR3 has 12 residues. This CDR3 reads CAWSASRYEQYF. DNA of the CDR3: TGTGCCTGGAGTGCCTCCCGCTACGAGCAGTACTTC.

DNA for the CDR3: TGTGCCAGTAGTATGTCGGGACTACCCTCCTACGAGCAGTACTTC. The encoded protein is CASSMSGLPSYEQYF. J is TRBJ2-7 and V is TRBV19, with 7 bases fitting TRBD2. The CDR3 length is 15 residues. From germline, CDR1 is LNHDA and CDR2 SQIVND (reference sequence). V was pared by 3 bases and J by 0 bases, with 5 bases of the junction left unmatched.

This clone appeared a few times. The sample contains more than one DNA sequence encoding this CDR3. V usage is TRBV2 and J usage is TRBJ2-5, with D perhaps matching TRBD1 or TRBD2 (5 bases each). V was trimmed by 0 bases and J by 5 bases, leaving 7 bases between them. CDR3 length: 13 residues. Germline-derived CDR1 and CDR2 are SNHLY and FYNNEI. The DNA of the CDR3 is TGTGCCAGCAGTGAAGCGGGACGGGAGACCCAGTACTTC. Protein: CASSEAGRETQYF. The full variable domain, its missing parts supplied by reference TRBV2 and TRBJ2-5, is EPEVTQTPSHQVTQMGQEVILRCVPISNHLYFYWYRQILGQKVEFLVSFYNNEISEKSEIFDDQFSVERPDGSNFTLKIRSTKLEDSAMYFCASSEAGRETQYFGPGTRLLVL.

The chain combines TRBV6-5 with TRBJ2-7, with 7 bases fitting TRBD1. The CDR3 is 15 amino acids. Germline V lookup: CDR1 MNHEY, CDR2 SVGAGI. Trimming cost V 2 bases and J 3 bases; bases outside gene matches: 7. The CDR3 region is CASSYQGTDNYEQYF. The CDR3 bases are TGTGCCAGCAGTTACCAGGGGACAGATAACTACGAGCAGTACTTC.

In DNA, the CDR3 is TGCAGCGTCGGTGGGAGTGATAGCAATGAGCAGTTCTTC. Its protein is CSVGGSDSNEQFF. The genes are TRBV29-1 and TRBJ2-1; tentatively, D is TRBD2 (5 bases). This CDR3 region has 13 residues. CDR1 is SQVTM and CDR2 is ANQGSEA in the germline V gene. Trimming took off 6 bases at V and 6 bases at J, with 15 bases between the two ends.

The rearrangement joins TRBV28 to TRBJ1-5, with D possibly matching TRBD1 (6 bases). Deletions cut 7 bases from V and 3 bases from J, with 16 bases between. The CDR3 spans 15 residues. Germline V gene sequence: CDR1 MDHEN, CDR2 SYDVKM. The CDR3 DNA reads as TGTGCCAGCATCTTATCGGGGGGGGCCAATCAGCCCCAGCATTTT. Protein sequence: CASILSGGANQPQHF.

The chain is built from TRBV27 and TRBJ2-1; D gene uncertain. V shed 4 bases and J shed 0 bases, with 7 bases lying between them. The length of the CDR3 is 14 residues. Germline V gives CDR1 MNHEY, CDR2 SMNVEV (reference sequence). The CDR3 spells CASSSSSSYNEQFF. DNA for the CDR3: TGTGCCAGCAGTTCCTCTAGCTCCTACAATGAGCAGTTCTTC.

The CDR3 loop reads CASSLVSSGNYEQYF. DNA of the CDR3: TGCGCCAGCAGCTTGGTTTCTAGCGGGAACTACGAGCAGTACTTC. The chain carries TRBV5-1 and TRBJ2-7; 9 bases are shared with TRBD2. In germline, CDR1 is SGHRS, CDR2 YFSETQ. The CDR3 totals 15 residues. V lost 0 bases, J lost 3 bases, and 4 bases stayed unmatched.

The chain recombines TRBV10-1 with TRBJ2-3, with unresolved D. The CDR3 is made up of 13 amino acids. V lost 10 bases and J lost 1, with 12 bases in between. CDR1 and CDR2 from the germline V gene are WNHNN and SYGVQD (reference sequence). Here the CDR3 DNA reads TGCGCCACCCAGCGAGCTCGCACAGATACGCAGTATTTT. It codes for CATQRARTDTQYF.

This clone has only a few counts. The rearrangement links TRBV18 to TRBJ2-2; no definite D call. The CDR3 covers 14 residues. V lost 4 bases and J lost 4, with 10 bases in between. Germline CDR1 is KGHSH and CDR2 is LQKENI. For the CDR3, the DNA is TGTGCCAGCTCACGCAAAGAGGTCACCGGGGAGCTGTTTTTT. Its protein product is CASSRKEVTGELFF.

The chain is built from TRBV7-2 and TRBJ2-1; possible D gene TRBD2, 6 bases. This CDR3 region has 15 residues. From germline, CDR1 is SGHTA and CDR2 FQGNSA. The ends were cut back, 0 bases at V and 7 bases at J, with 13 bases in the middle. The CDR3 here is CASSLAPSAANEQFF. CDR3 nucleotides: TGTGCCAGCAGCTTAGCCCCTAGCGCGGCAAATGAGCAGTTCTTC. Full variable domain (outside the CDR3, taken from reference TRBV7-2 and TRBJ2-1): GAGVSQSPSNKVTEKGKDVELRCDPISGHTALYWYRQSLGQGLEFLIYFQGNSAPDKSGLPSDRFSAERTGGSVSTLTIQRTQQEDSAVYLCASSLAPSAANEQFFGPGTRLTVL.

At least ten counts were recorded for this clone. The chain links TRBV5-6 to TRBJ1-1; 7 bases map to TRBD1. CDR3 length: 15 residues. Germline trimming cut 0 bases from V and 1 base from J; bases unmatched to any gene: 3. CDR1 is SGHDT and CDR2 is YYEEEE in the germline V gene. As DNA, the CDR3 is TGTGCCAGCAGCTTGGAGGGACAGCAGAACACTGAAGCTTTCTTT. It encodes CASSLEGQQNTEAFF. Supplemented by reference TRBV5-6 and TRBJ1-1, the full variable domain reads DAGVTQSPTHLIKTRGQQVTLRCSPKSGHDTVSWYQQALGQGPQFIFQYYEEEERQRGNFPDRFSGHQFPNYSSELNVNALLLGDSALYLCASSLEGQQNTEAFFGQGTRLTVV.

CDR3 in amino acids: CAWRQGPNEKLFF. The CDR3 DNA is TGTGCCTGGAGACAGGGACCTAATGAAAAACTGTTTTTT. V is TRBV30 and J is TRBJ1-4; maybe TRBD1 (6 bases). V lost 3 bases, J lost 3 bases, and 8 bases lay in between. The CDR3 consists of 13 residues. Germline CDR1 reads GTSNPN; CDR2 reads SVGIG (reference sequence).